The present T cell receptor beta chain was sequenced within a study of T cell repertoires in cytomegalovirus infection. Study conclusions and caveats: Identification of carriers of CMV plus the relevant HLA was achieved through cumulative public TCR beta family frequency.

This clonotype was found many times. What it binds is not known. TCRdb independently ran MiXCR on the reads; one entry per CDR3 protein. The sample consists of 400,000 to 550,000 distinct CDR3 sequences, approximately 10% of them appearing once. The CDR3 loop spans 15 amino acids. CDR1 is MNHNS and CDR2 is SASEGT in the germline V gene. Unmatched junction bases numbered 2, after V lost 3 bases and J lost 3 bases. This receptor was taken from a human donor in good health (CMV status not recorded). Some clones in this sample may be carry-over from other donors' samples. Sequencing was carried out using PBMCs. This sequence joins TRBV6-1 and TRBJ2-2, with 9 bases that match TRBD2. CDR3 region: CASSDLAGYTGELFF. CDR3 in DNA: TGTGCCAGCAGTGATCTAGCGGGATACACCGGGGAGCTGTTTTTT.